Presented here are 7 T cell receptor beta chains from one specimen sequenced in a study of blood T cell repertoires in COVID-19. The method was immunoSEQ multiplex PCR; TCRdb's version includes in-frame clones alone and lacks a portion of them. The profile shows around 72,000 clones, 75% to 95% of them singletons. Material for sequencing was peripheral blood. The receptors were gathered from a human donor with active COVID-19. The donor label of this sample is uncertain.

The chain carries TRBV5-1 and TRBJ2-3, with 11 bases matching TRBD2. The germline V gene encodes CDR1 SGHRS and CDR2 YFSETQ. V was pared by 3 bases and J by 5 bases, with 11 bases of the junction left unmatched. This CDR3 region has 17 residues. Written as DNA, the CDR3 is TGCGCCAGCAGCTCAGGACTAGCGGGCGGAAAAGGAGATACGCAGTATTTT. It is translated as CASSSGLAGGKGDTQYF.

This rearrangement joins TRBV7-9 to TRBJ2-7; weak D call: TRBD2 (6 bases). Germline V gene lookup returns CDR1 SEHNR and CDR2 FQNEAQ (reference sequence). There are 12 residues in the CDR3. Trimming took 3 bases from V and 5 from J, leaving 8 bases between them. CDR3 nucleotide sequence: TGTGCCAGCAGCTTGTCGGGGGACGAGCAGTACTTC. Amino acids: CASSLSGDEQYF.

This clone has a single count. The chain has TRBV9 and TRBJ2-7; possible D gene TRBD2, 6 bases. This CDR3 has 15 residues. Germline V gives CDR1 SGDLS, CDR2 YYNGEE. Trimming stripped 1 base from V and 0 bases from J, with 11 bases between. Here the CDR3 reads CASSVMAGFSYEQYF. CDR3 DNA sequence: TGTGCCAGCAGCGTAATGGCGGGGTTCTCCTACGAGCAGTACTTC.

The chain joins TRBV10-1 to TRBJ1-2; 8 bases fit TRBD1. Germline CDR1 and CDR2: WNHNN and SYGVQD (reference sequence). CDR3 size: 13 residues. Trimming at V came to 3 bases and at J to 11 bases, leaving 8 bases not matched to a gene. The CDR3 protein is CASSESRGLGYTF. DNA of the CDR3: TGCGCCAGCAGTGAATCCAGGGGGCTTGGATACACCTTC.

This chain links TRBV6-6 with TRBJ2-1; the D gene is possibly TRBD1 (5 bases). Germline V gene data show CDR1 as MNHNY and CDR2 as SVGAGI (reference sequence). Deletions cut 0 bases from V and 14 bases from J, with 11 bases between. The CDR3 is made up of 12 amino acids. Here the CDR3 reads CASSYSGDREFF. The CDR3 DNA is TGTGCCAGCAGTTACTCAGGGGATAGGGAGTTCTTC.

The rearrangement uses TRBV29-1 and TRBJ2-7; perhaps TRBD1 as D (5 bases). The V end was cut by 3 bases, the J end by 5 bases, with 8 bases between. The CDR3 has 11 residues. Germline CDR1 and CDR2: SQVTM and ANQGSEA. CDR3 sequence reads: CSVEGRDEQYF. Here the CDR3 DNA reads TGCAGCGTTGAGGGCAGGGACGAGCAGTACTTC.

This clone appeared a few times. The CDR3 region is CASSRLQGTSTEAFF. In DNA form, the CDR3 reads TGTGCCAGCAGCAGACTACAGGGAACGAGCACTGAAGCTTTCTTT. The J gene is TRBJ1-1, the V gene TRBV25-1, with a weak D call TRBD1 (6 bases). Trimming pared 6 bases from V and 4 bases from J, leaving 18 bases between. The germline CDR1 and CDR2 sequences are MGHDK and SYGVNS. There are 15 residues in the CDR3.